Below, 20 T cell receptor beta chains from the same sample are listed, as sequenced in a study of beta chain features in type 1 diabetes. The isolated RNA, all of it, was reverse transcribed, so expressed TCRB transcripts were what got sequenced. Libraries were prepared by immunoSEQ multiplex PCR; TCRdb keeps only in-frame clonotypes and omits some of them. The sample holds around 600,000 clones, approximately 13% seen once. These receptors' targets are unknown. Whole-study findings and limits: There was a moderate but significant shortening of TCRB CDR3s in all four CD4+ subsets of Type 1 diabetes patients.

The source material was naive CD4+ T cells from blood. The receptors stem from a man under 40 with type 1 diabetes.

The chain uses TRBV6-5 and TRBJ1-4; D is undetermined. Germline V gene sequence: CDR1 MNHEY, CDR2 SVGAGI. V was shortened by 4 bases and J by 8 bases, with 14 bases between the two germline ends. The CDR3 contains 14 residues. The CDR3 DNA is TGTGCCAGCAGTTTATTCAGGCTCTCCGAAAAACTGTTTTTT. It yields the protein CASSLFRLSEKLFF.

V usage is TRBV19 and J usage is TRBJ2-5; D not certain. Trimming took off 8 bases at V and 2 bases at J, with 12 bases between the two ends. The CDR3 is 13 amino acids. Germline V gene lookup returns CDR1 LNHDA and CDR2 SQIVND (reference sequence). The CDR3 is CASRNGQQETQYF. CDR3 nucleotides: TGTGCCAGTCGAAACGGTCAGCAAGAGACCCAGTACTTC.

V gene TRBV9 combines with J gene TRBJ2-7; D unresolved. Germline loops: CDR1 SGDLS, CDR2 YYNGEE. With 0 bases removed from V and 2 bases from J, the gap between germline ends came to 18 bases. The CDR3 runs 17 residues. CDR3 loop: CASSVGEDGRVAYEQYF. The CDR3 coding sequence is TGTGCCAGCAGCGTAGGAGAGGACGGAAGAGTGGCCTACGAGCAGTACTTC.

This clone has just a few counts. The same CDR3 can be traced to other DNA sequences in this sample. In nucleotides, the CDR3 is TGTGCCTGGAGTGTATCGGGAGCTGGAAACACCATATATTTT. Translated, it gives CAWSVSGAGNTIYF. This chain uses TRBV30 with TRBJ1-3; D unresolved. This CDR3 region has 14 residues. Germline loops: CDR1 GTSNPN, CDR2 SVGIG (reference sequence). V lost 0 bases, J lost 2 bases, and 8 bases lay in between. The complete variable domain, with remaining parts taken from reference TRBV30 and TRBJ1-3, reads SQTIHQWPATLVQPVGSPLSLECTVEGTSNPNLYWYRQAAGRGLQLLFYSVGIGQISSEVPQNLSASRPQDRQFILSSKKLLLSDSGFYLCAWSVSGAGNTIYFGEGSWLTVV.

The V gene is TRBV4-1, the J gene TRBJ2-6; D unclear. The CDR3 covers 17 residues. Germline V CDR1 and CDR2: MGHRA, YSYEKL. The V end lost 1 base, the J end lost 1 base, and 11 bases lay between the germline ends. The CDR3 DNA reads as TGCGCCAGCAGCCAAGGAAAACGGAAATCTGGGGCCAACGTCCTGACTTTC. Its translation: CASSQGKRKSGANVLTF.

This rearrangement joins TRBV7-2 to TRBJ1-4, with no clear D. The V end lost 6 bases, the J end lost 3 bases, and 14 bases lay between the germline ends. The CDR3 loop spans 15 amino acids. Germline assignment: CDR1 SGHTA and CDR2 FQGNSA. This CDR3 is CASRPTAGPNEKLFF. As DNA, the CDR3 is TGTGCCAGCAGACCCACTGCTGGCCCTAATGAAAAACTGTTTTTT.

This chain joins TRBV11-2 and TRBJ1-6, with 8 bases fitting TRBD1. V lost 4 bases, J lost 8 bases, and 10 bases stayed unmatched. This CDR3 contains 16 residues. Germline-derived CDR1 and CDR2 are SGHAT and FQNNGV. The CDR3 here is CASSSYRDRRDSPLHF. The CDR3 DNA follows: TGTGCCAGCAGCTCGTACCGGGACAGGAGGGATTCACCCCTCCACTTT.

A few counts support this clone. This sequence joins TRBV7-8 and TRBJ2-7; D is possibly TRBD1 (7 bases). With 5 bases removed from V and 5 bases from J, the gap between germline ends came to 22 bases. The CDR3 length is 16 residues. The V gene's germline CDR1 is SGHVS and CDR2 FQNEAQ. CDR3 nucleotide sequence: TGTGCCAGCAGCCCCGACGGAGGGGGCGCAACCCACGAGCAGTACTTC. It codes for CASSPDGGGATHEQYF.

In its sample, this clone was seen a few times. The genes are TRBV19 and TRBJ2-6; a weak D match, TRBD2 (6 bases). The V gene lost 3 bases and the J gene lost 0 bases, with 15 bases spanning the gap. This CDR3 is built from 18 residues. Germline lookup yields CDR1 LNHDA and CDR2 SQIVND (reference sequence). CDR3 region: CASSMEGVGPSGANVLTF. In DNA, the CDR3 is TGTGCCAGTAGTATGGAGGGAGTGGGTCCCTCTGGGGCCAACGTCCTGACTTTC.

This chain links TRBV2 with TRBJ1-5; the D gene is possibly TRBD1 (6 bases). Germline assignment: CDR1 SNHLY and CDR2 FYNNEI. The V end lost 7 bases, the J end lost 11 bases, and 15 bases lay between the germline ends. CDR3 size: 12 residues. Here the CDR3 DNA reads TGTGCCAGCATGGGGGCGGGAACTGCCCAGCATTTT. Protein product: CASMGAGTAQHF.

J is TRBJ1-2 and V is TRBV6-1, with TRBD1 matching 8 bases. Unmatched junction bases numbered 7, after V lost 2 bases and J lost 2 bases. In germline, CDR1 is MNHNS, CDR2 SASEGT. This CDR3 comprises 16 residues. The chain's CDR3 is CASSENPGQGNYGYTF. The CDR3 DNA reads TGTGCCAGCAGTGAAAACCCCGGACAGGGCAACTATGGCTACACCTTC.

CDR3 coding DNA: TGTGCCAGCGGGCAGGGCCCCCACCAAGAGACCCAGTACTTC. This codes for CASGQGPHQETQYF. The chain links TRBV9 to TRBJ2-5, with D possibly TRBD1 on 5 matching bases. CDR1 and CDR2 from the germline V gene are SGDLS and YYNGEE. The length of the CDR3 is 14 residues. V lost 7 bases and J lost 0, with 13 bases in between.

CDR3 coding DNA: TGCGCCAGCAGCCAAGATACGAGGACAGCCCTCACCGGGGAGCTGTTTTTT. This sequence encodes CASSQDTRTALTGELFF. The V gene is TRBV4-1, the J gene TRBJ2-2; a weak D match, TRBD1 (6 bases). This CDR3 has 17 residues. Between the trimmed V and J ends, which lost 0 bases and 4 bases, there was a span of 15 bases. Germline lookup yields CDR1 MGHRA and CDR2 YSYEKL.

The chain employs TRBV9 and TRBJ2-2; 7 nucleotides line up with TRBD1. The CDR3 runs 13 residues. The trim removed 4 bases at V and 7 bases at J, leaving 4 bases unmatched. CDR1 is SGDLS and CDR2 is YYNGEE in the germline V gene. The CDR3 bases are TGTGCCAGCAGCCCACAGGGGATCGGGGAGCTGTTTTTT. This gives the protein CASSPQGIGELFF.

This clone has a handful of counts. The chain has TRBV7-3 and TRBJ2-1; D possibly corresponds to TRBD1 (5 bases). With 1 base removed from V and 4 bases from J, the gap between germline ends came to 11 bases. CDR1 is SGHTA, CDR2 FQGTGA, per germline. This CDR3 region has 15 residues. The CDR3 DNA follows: TGTGCCAGCAGCTTAAATTTTGGGGCATACAATGAGCAGTTCTTC. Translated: CASSLNFGAYNEQFF.

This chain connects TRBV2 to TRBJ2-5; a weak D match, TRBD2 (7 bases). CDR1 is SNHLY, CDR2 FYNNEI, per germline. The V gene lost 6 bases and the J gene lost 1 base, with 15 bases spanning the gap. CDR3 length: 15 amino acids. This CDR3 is CASSLGGGIQETQYF. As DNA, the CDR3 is TGTGCCAGCAGCCTAGGGGGGGGAATCCAAGAGACCCAGTACTTC.

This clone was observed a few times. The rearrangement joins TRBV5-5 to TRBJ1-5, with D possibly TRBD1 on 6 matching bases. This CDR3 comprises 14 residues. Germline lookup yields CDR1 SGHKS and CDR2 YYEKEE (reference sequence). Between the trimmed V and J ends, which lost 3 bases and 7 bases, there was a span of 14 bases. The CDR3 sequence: CASSYGGQGQPQHF. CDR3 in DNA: TGTGCCAGCAGCTATGGGGGGCAGGGACAGCCCCAGCATTTT.

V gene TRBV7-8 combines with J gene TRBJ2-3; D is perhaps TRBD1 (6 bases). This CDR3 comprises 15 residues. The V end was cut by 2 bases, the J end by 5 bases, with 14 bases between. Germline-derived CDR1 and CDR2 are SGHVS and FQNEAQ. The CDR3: CASSLTQGPGDTQYF. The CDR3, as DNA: TGTGCCAGCAGCTTAACCCAGGGGCCAGGAGATACGCAGTATTTT.

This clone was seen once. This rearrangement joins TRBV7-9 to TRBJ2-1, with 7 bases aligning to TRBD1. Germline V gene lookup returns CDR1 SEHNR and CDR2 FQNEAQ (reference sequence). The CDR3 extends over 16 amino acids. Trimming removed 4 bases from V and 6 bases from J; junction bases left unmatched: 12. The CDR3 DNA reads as TGTGCCAGCAGCTCCATACAGGGGATTATAAGCAATGAGCAGTTCTTC. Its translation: CASSSIQGIISNEQFF.

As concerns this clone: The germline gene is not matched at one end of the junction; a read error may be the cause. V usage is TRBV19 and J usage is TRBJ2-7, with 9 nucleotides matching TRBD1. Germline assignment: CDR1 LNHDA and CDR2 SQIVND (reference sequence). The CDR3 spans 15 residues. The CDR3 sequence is CASSPRTGVSHEQYF. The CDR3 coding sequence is TGTGCCAGTAGTCCCCGGACAGGGGTCTCCCACGAGCAGTACTTC.